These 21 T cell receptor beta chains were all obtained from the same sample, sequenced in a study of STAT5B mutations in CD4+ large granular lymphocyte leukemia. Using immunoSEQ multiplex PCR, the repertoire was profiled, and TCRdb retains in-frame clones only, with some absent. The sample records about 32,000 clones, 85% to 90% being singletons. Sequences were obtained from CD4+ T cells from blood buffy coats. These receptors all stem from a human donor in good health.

The DNA for the CDR3 is TGTGCCTGGAGTGATGGGGGCTATGGCTACACCTTC. Its translation is CAWSDGGYGYTF. V usage is TRBV30 and J usage is TRBJ1-2; TRBD1 is a possible D gene (5 bases). Germline V gene data show CDR1 as GTSNPN and CDR2 as SVGIG (reference sequence). The CDR3 consists of 12 residues. Trimming cost V 1 base and J 4 bases, with 7 bases left between them.

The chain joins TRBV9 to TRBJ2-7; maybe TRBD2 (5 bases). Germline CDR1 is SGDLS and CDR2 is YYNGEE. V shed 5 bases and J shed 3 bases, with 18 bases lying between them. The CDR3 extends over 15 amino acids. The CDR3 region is CASSAAAGEDYEQYF. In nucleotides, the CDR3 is TGTGCCAGCAGTGCGGCGGCGGGCGAAGACTACGAGCAGTACTTC.

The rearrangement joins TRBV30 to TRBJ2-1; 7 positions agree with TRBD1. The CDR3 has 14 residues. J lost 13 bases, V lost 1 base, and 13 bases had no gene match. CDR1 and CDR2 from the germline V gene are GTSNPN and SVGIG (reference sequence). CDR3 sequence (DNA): TGTGCCTGGAGTGCCACCCTTAGGGACAGCTTCCAGTTCTTC. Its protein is CAWSATLRDSFQFF. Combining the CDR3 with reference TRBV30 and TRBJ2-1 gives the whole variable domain SQTIHQWPATLVQPVGSPLSLECTVEGTSNPNLYWYRQAAGRGLQLLFYSVGIGQISSEVPQNLSASRPQDRQFILSSKKLLLSDSGFYLCAWSATLRDSFQFFGPGTRLTVL.

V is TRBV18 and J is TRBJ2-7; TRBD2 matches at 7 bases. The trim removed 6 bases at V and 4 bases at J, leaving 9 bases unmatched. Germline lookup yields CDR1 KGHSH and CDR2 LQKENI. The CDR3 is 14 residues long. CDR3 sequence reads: CASSRGEGHYEQYF. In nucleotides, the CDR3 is TGTGCCAGCTCCCGCGGGGAGGGCCATTACGAGCAGTACTTC.

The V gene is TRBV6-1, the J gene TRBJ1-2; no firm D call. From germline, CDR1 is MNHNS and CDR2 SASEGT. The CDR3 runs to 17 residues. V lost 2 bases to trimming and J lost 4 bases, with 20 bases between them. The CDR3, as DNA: TGTGCCAGCAGTGAAATTTTGTTAAGAGACGGCGTCTATGGCTACACCTTC. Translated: CASSEILLRDGVYGYTF.

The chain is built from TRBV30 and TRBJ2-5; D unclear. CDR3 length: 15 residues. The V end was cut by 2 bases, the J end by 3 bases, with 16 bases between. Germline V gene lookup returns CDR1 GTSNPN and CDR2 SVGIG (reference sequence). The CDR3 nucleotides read TGTGCCTGGAGTCCGGAAAATGAAATAGAAGAGACCCAGTACTTC. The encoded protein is CAWSPENEIEETQYF.

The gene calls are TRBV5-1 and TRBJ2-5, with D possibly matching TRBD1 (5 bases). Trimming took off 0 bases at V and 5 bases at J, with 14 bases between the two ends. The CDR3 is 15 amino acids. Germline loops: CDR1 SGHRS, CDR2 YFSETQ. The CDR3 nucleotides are TGCGCCAGCAGCTTGGTATTAGGGGTGGGCGAGACCCAGTACTTC. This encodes CASSLVLGVGETQYF. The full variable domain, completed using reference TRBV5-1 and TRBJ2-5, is KAGVTQTPRYLIKTRGQQVTLSCSPISGHRSVSWYQQTPGQGLQFLFEYFSETQRNKGNFPGRFSGRQFSNSRSEMNVSTLELGDSALYLCASSLVLGVGETQYFGPGTRLLVL.

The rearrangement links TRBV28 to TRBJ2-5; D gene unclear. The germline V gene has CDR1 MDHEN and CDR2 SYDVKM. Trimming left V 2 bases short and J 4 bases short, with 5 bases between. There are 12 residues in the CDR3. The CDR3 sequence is CASSLRRETQYF. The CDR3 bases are TGTGCCAGCAGTTTACGCAGAGAGACCCAGTACTTC.

The CDR3 DNA reads TGTGCCTGGAGTGTAGGGCACAATGAGCAGTTCTTC. Residues: CAWSVGHNEQFF. The gene calls are TRBV30 and TRBJ2-1; D unclear. The germline gives CDR1 GTSNPN, CDR2 SVGIG (reference sequence). V lost 0 bases, J lost 5 bases, and 5 bases lay in between. The CDR3 length is 12 residues.

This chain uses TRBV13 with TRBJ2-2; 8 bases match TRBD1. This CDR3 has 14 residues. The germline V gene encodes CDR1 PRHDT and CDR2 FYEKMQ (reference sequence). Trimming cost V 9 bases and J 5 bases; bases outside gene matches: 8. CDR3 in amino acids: CASRRTGRTGELFF. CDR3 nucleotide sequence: TGTGCCAGTCGGCGGACAGGGAGAACCGGGGAGCTGTTTTTT.

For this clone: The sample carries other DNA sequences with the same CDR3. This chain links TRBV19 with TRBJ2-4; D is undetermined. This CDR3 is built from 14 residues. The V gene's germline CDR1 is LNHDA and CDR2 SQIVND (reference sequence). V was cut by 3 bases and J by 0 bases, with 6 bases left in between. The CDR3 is CASSIGLAKNIQYF. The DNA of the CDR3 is TGTGCCAGTAGTATTGGCCTAGCCAAAAACATTCAGTACTTC.

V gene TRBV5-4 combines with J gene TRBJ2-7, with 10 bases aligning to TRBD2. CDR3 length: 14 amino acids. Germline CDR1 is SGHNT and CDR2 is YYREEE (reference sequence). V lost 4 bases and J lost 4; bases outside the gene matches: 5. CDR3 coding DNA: TGTGCCAGCAGCGAGCGGGAGGGGATGTACGAGCAGTACTTC. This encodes CASSEREGMYEQYF.

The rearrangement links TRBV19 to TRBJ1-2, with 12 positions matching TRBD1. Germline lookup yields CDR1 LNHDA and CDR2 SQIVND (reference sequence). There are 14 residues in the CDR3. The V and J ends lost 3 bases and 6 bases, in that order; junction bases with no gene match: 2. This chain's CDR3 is CASSIGTGGDGYTF. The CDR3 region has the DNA TGTGCCAGTAGTATCGGGACAGGGGGCGATGGCTACACCTTC.

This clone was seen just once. CDR3 coding DNA: TGTGCCTGGAGTCCTGATGAAAAACTGTTTTTT. Its protein is CAWSPDEKLFF. The chain has TRBV30 and TRBJ1-4, with D unresolved. V was clipped by 2 bases and J by 6 bases, with 4 bases between them. Germline V gene sequence: CDR1 GTSNPN, CDR2 SVGIG (reference sequence). The CDR3 extends over 11 amino acids.

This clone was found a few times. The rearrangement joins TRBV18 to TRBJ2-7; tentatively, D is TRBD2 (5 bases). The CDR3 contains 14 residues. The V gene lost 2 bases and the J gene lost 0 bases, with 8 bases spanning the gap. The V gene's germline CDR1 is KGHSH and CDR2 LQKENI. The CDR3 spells CASSPASGSYEQYF. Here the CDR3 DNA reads TGTGCCAGCTCACCAGCCAGCGGCTCCTACGAGCAGTACTTC.

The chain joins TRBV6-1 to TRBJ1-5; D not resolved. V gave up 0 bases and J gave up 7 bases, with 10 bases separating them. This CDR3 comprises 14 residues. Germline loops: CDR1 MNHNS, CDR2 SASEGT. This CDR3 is CASSEASGYQPQHF. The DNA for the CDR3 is TGTGCCAGCAGTGAAGCTTCGGGGTACCAGCCCCAGCATTTT.

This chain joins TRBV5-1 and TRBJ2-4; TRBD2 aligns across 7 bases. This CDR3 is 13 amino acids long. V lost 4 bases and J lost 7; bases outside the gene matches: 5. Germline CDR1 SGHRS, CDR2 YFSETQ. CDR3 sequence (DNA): TGCGCCAGCAGCCCCACTAGCGTGAACATTCAGTACTTC. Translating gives CASSPTSVNIQYF.

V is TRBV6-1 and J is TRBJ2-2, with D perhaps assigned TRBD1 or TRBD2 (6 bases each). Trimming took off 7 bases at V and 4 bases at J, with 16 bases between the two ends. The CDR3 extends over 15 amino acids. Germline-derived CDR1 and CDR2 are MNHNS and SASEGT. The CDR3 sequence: CASNLQGGITGELFF. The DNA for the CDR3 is TGTGCCAGCAACTTACAGGGAGGAATCACCGGGGAGCTGTTTTTT.

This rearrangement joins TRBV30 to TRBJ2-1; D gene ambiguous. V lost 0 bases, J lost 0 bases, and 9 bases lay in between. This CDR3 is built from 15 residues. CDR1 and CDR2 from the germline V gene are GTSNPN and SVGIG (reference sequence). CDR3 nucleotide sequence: TGTGCCTGGAGTGTAGGCGGTACCTCCTACAATGAGCAGTTCTTC. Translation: CAWSVGGTSYNEQFF.

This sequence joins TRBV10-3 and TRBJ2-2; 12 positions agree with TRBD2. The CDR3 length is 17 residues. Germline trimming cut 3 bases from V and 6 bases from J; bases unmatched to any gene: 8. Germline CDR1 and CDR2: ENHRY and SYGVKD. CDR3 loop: CAISDQTSGRPPGELFF. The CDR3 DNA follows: TGTGCCATCAGTGATCAGACTAGCGGGAGACCCCCCGGGGAGCTGTTTTTT.

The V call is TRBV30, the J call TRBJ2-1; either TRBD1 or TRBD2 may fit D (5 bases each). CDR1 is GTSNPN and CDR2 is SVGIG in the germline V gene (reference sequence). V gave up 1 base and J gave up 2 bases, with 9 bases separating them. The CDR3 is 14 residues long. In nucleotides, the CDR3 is TGTGCCTGGAGTGGAGGGGCCCCCTACAATGAGCAGTTCTTC. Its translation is CAWSGGAPYNEQFF.